The clone carrying this T cell receptor beta chain was seen a handful of times. The data derive from a study of blood T cell repertoires in COVID-19. This table comes from immunoSEQ multiplex PCR, and its TCRdb copy is limited to in-frame clones, with some not included. The profile covers about 90,000 clones, with 70% to 90% appearing a single time and approximately 1.3% taken by the ten largest. Germline assignment: CDR1 LNHDA and CDR2 SQIVND (reference sequence). There are 13 residues in the CDR3. The V end was cut by 5 bases, the J end by 7 bases, with 15 bases between. The chain has TRBV19 and TRBJ2-7; the D gene is possibly TRBD2 (6 bases). The sample comprised peripheral blood. The clonotype was recovered from an elderly man with active or convalescent COVID-19. The CDR3 bases are TGTGCCAGTAGTGGGAGCGGGTTGAGAGAGCAGTACTTC. Protein product: CASSGSGLREQYF.